Listed below are T cell receptor beta chains from one sample, sequenced in a study of blood T cells in healthy people across ages. TCRdb reprocessed the 5' RACE reads via MiXCR and lists one record per CDR3 protein. The table has about 640,000 distinct CDR3 sequences, under 70% seen once. Input material: blood. These receptors were collected from a man in his sixties in good health. Both conserved end residues are part of each CDR3. A D gene is named only where the DNA matches it firmly. The size of a clone is reported for some rows only, either as once, few or many, or as a class for expanded clones.

TRBV2	NA	TRBJ1-6	TRBD1	TGTGCCAGCAAGGGGGCGACCCTATATAATTCACCCCTCCACTTT	CASKGATLYNSPLHF
TRBV6-6	NA	TRBJ1-2	TRBD1	TGTGCCAGCAGTTACGATCAGGGGGTCGCTAACTATGGCTACACCTTC	CASSYDQGVANYGYTF
TRBV6-6	NA	TRBJ1-1	TRBD1	TGTGCCAGTTCCGGACAGGGATCGAGGAACACTGAAGCTTTCTTT	CASSGQGSRNTEAFF
TRBV9	NA	TRBJ2-7	NA	TGTGCCAGCAGCGTAGGGGTCTCCGGGGCCACTTACGAGCAGTACTTC	CASSVGVSGATYEQYF
TRBV12-3/TRBV12-4	NA	TRBJ1-1	NA	TGTGCCAGCAGTTTGTTTGGGTCGGCTGGGGGAACTGAAGCTTTCTTT	CASSLFGSAGGTEAFF
TRBV7-2	NA	TRBJ1-4	NA	TGTGCCAGCAGCGATCTGGGGGGTCGGTTAAAACTGTTTTTT	CASSDLGGRLKLFF
TRBV5-1	NA	TRBJ1-2	NA	TGCGCCAGCAGCTTGGACGGGGGGCCAGGTTATGGCTACACCTTC	CASSLDGGPGYGYTF
TRBV2	NA	TRBJ2-7	NA	TGTGCCAGCGCCTACTACGAGCAGTACTTC	CASAYYEQYF
TRBV20-1	NA	TRBJ2-7	NA	TGCAGTGCTAGCCCCATCGACAATGAGCAGTACTTC	CSASPIDNEQYF
TRBV2	NA	TRBJ2-2	TRBD1	TGTGCCAGCAGGCGGACAGGGCCCAACACCGGGGAGCTGTTTTTT	CASRRTGPNTGELFF
TRBV27	few	TRBJ2-1	TRBD2	TGTGCCAGCAAAGCGGGGCAGTACAATGAGCAGTTCTTC	CASKAGQYNEQFF
TRBV6-1	NA	TRBJ2-7	NA	TGTGCCAGCAGTGAAGGTTCCGTATGGGGGCACGAGCAGTACTTC	CASSEGSVWGHEQYF
TRBV24-1	NA	TRBJ2-3	NA	TGTGCCACCAGCCGCCCTCCGGCAGATACGCAGTATTTT	CATSRPPADTQYF
TRBV20-1	NA	TRBJ2-1	TRBD2	TGCAGTGCCCGGCTAGCGGGGGGAATCGATGAGCAGTTCTTC	CSARLAGGIDEQFF
TRBV18	few	TRBJ2-5	TRBD1	TGTGCCAGCTCCCTGGGACAGGGACGATCAGAGACCCAGTACTTC	CASSLGQGRSETQYF
TRBV12-3/TRBV12-4	NA	TRBJ2-4	NA	TGTGCCAGCAGGGCCGCCAGGGGTTTAGCCAAAAACATTCAGTACTTC	CASRAARGLAKNIQYF
TRBV29-1	NA	TRBJ2-5	TRBD2	TGCAGCGTGGGGACTAGCAGTCAAGAGACCCAGTACTTC	CSVGTSSQETQYF
TRBV30	once	TRBJ1-6	NA	TGTGCCTGGAGAAGGAGCTCCTATAATTCACCCCTCCACTTT	CAWRRSSYNSPLHF
TRBV15	NA	TRBJ2-1	NA	TGTGCCACCAGCAGAGATTGGCGCGAGCAGTTCTTC	CATSRDWREQFF
TRBV11-2	NA	TRBJ1-2	NA	TGTGCCAGCAGCTTTGAGGGAGGGCCCTATGGCTACACCTTC	CASSFEGGPYGYTF
TRBV7-2	few	TRBJ2-1	TRBD2	TGTGCCAGCAGCTACAGTGGCGGGGGGCCCAATGAGCAGTTCTTC	CASSYSGGGPNEQFF
TRBV12-3/TRBV12-4	many	TRBJ1-5	NA	TGTGCCAGCAGTCGGACAATCAACCCCCCGAATAGCAATCAGCCCCAGCATTTT	CASSRTINPPNSNQPQHF
TRBV20-1	NA	TRBJ2-5	NA	TGCAGTGCTAGTTTTCCCCCTAGGGGGGAGACCCAGTACTTC	CSASFPPRGETQYF
TRBV21-1	NA	TRBJ2-7	NA	TGTGCCAGCAGAAACAGGAACTCCTACGAGCAGTACTTC	CASRNRNSYEQYF
TRBV10-3	NA	TRBJ1-2	NA	TGTGCCACAACCTGGGACATTGTTAACTATGGCTACACCTTC	CATTWDIVNYGYTF
TRBV29-1	few	TRBJ2-3	NA	TGCAGCGTTGCTTTAACAGATACGCAGTATTTT	CSVALTDTQYF
TRBV15	few	TRBJ2-1	TRBD1	TGTGCCACCGCCCGGGACAGGGTAGGGAATGAGCAGTTCTTC	CATARDRVGNEQFF
TRBV20-1	once	TRBJ1-2	NA	TGCAGTGCTAGTGATCAGAACTATGGCCACACCTTC	CSASDQNYGHTF
TRBV7-8	NA	TRBJ2-3	TRBD1	TGTGCCAGCAGCTTACAGGGGGCTAACGCAGATACGCAGTATTTT	CASSLQGANADTQYF
TRBV10-2	NA	TRBJ2-3	NA	TGCGCCGCAGGGGCGGGTAGAGATACGCAGTATTTT	CAAGAGRDTQYF
TRBV5-1	NA	TRBJ2-1	NA	TGCGCCAGCAGCTCGTCAGGCAATGAGCAGTTCTTC	CASSSSGNEQFF
TRBV4-2	NA	TRBJ2-7	NA	TGTGCCAGCAGCCGAGGTACGGGGAGCGAGCAGTACTTC	CASSRGTGSEQYF
TRBV5-1	NA	TRBJ2-3	NA	TGCGCCAGCAGCTTGGGTACCCCCTACACAGATACGCAGTATTTT	CASSLGTPYTDTQYF
TRBV15	NA	TRBJ2-7	NA	TGTGCCACCAGCAGAGGCCGGGAAGGCGAGCAGTACTTC	CATSRGREGEQYF
TRBV10-3	NA	TRBJ1-2	NA	TGTGCCATCAGTGAGTCGATCGGGGTTGGAGGGATCGATGGCTACACCTTC	CAISESIGVGGIDGYTF
TRBV4-1	NA	TRBJ2-5	NA	TGCGCCAGCAGCCGAAGTCAGGGATATCAAGAGACCCGGTACTTC	CASSRSQGYQETRYF
TRBV3-1	once	TRBJ2-7	NA	TGTGCCAGCAGCCAATGGCAGCTGGGGGGCGAGCAGTACTTC	CASSQWQLGGEQYF
TRBV5-1	NA	TRBJ2-1	NA	TGCGCCAGCAGCCCTCCCGCGGCTGAGCAGTTCTTC	CASSPPAAEQFF
TRBV20-1	NA	TRBJ2-5	NA	TGCAGTGCTAGAGGTCGAGCGCGTTGGGAGACCCAGTACTTC	CSARGRARWETQYF
TRBV10-3	few	TRBJ2-1	NA	TGTGCCATCAGTGAGTCCGACCCTTACAATGAGCAGTTCTTC	CAISESDPYNEQFF
TRBV28	once	TRBJ2-1	NA	TGTGCCAGCCGGGGTGCGGGGCCTGAGAAGCAGTTCTTC	CASRGAGPEKQFF
TRBV3-1	NA	TRBJ1-2	NA	TGTGCCAGCAGCCAGGACATACTCTATGGCTACACCTTC	CASSQDILYGYTF
TRBV7-6	NA	TRBJ1-5	NA	TGTGCCAGCAGCTTAGGTTTGCGGGGGGCGAAGTTTCAGCCCCAGCATTTT	CASSLGLRGAKFQPQHF
TRBV29-1	NA	TRBJ2-7	TRBD2	TGCAGCGCCGGAAGGGAGGGCACCTACGAGCGGTACTTC	CSAGREGTYERYF
TRBV20-1	few	TRBJ1-1	NA	TGCAGTGCTAGAATGGGTGCAGGGAACACTGAAGCTTTCTTT	CSARMGAGNTEAFF
TRBV12-3/TRBV12-4	many	TRBJ2-3	NA	TGTGCCAGCAGCTTGGGAGGAGATACGCAGTATTTT	CASSLGGDTQYF
TRBV29-1	NA	TRBJ1-3	NA	TGCAGCGTTGCCGCGAGCTCTGGAAACACCATATATTTT	CSVAASSGNTIYF
TRBV20-1	NA	TRBJ2-7	NA	TGCAGTGCCCGCGCCTACAATGAGCAGTACTTC	CSARAYNEQYF
TRBV20-1	NA	TRBJ1-3	TRBD1	TGCAGTGCTCAAAAAACAGGGGGCGCTGGAAACACCATATATTTT	CSAQKTGGAGNTIYF
TRBV7-2	NA	TRBJ2-7	NA	TGTGCCAGCAGCCTTTTTAGCTCCTACGAGCAGTACTTC	CASSLFSSYEQYF
TRBV25-1	NA	TRBJ2-3	TRBD2	TGTGCCAGCAGTAAAAATCTAGCGGGGGGGCTCGCAGATACGCAGTATTTT	CASSKNLAGGLADTQYF
TRBV11-2	NA	TRBJ2-1	NA	TGTGCCAGCAGCTTAGACGGCAATGAGCAGTTCTTC	CASSLDGNEQFF
TRBV6-1	NA	TRBJ2-2	NA	TGTGCCAGCAGTTTCGGGACATTCAACACCGGGGAGCTGTTTTTT	CASSFGTFNTGELFF
TRBV4-2	once	TRBJ2-1	NA	TGTGCCAGCAGCCAAACTGGAGTTGATTACAATGAGCAGTTCTTC	CASSQTGVDYNEQFF
TRBV18	NA	TRBJ2-3	TRBD1	TGTGCCAGCTCACCATTTGGGACAGGGTTGACAGATACGCAGTATTTT	CASSPFGTGLTDTQYF
TRBV29-1	once	TRBJ1-4	TRBD1	TGCAGCGTTGAATTTAGAGGACAGGGTTACGAAAAACTGTTTTTT	CSVEFRGQGYEKLFF
TRBV12-3/TRBV12-4	NA	TRBJ2-5	NA	TGTGCCAGCAGTTTAAGGTCAGCCCACCAAGAGACCCAGTACTTC	CASSLRSAHQETQYF